Presented here are 11 T cell receptor beta chains from one specimen sequenced in a study of T-cell reconstitution after alpha-beta-depleted transplantation in children. For TCRbeta, the library was prepared with unique molecular identifiers. TCRdb re-derived calls from the PCR reads in MiXCR, one entry per CDR3 protein. The sample holds some 500,000 distinct CDR3 sequences, around a third seen once. The material sequenced was PBMCs from the stem cell graft donor, taken from the stem cell graft. The source of these receptors is a human donor who donated a stem cell graft to a child with aplastic anemia.

The chain uses TRBV7-9 and TRBJ1-5, with TRBD1 matching 7 bases. CDR1 is SEHNR, CDR2 FQNEAQ, per germline (reference sequence). CDR3 size: 14 residues. V was clipped by 8 bases and J by 7 bases; unmatched bases: 11. The CDR3 nucleotides read TGTGCCAGCGGTCCGACAGGGATCGGACAGCCCCAGCATTTT. Protein: CASGPTGIGQPQHF.

The chain couples TRBV12-3 or TRBV12-4 to TRBJ2-5, with D possibly being TRBD1 (6 bases). The CDR3 spans 15 residues. Trimming left V 3 bases short and J 6 bases short, with 17 bases between. The CDR3 is CASSFPPGVEKTQYF. The CDR3 nucleotides are TGTGCCAGCAGTTTTCCTCCAGGGGTTGAGAAGACCCAGTACTTC.

J is TRBJ2-5 and V is TRBV11-3, with TRBD1 identical over 8 bases. This CDR3 comprises 15 residues. J gave up 5 bases and V 5 bases, and 10 bases lay outside the gene matches. From germline, CDR1 is SGHNT and CDR2 YENEEA. The CDR3 sequence is CASSPRTGNVETQYF. For the CDR3, the DNA is TGTGCCAGCAGCCCCCGGACAGGGAATGTCGAGACCCAGTACTTC.

This rearrangement joins TRBV19 to TRBJ2-3; the D is unclear. CDR1 is LNHDA and CDR2 is SQIVND in the germline V gene (reference sequence). CDR3 length: 14 residues. Trimming stripped 0 bases from V and 5 bases from J, with 9 bases between. In DNA form, the CDR3 reads TGTGCCAGTAGTATAGACCTTGACGGAGATACGCAGTATTTT. Its translation is CASSIDLDGDTQYF.

CDR3: CASSPQKGDGYTF. The CDR3 coding sequence is TGTGCCAGCTCACCACAAAAAGGGGACGGCTACACCTTC. The rearrangement links TRBV18 to TRBJ1-2, with a tentative D call TRBD1 (5 bases). The length of the CDR3 is 13 residues. Germline CDR1 and CDR2: KGHSH and LQKENI. V was clipped by 1 base and J by 8 bases, with 11 bases between them.

This clonotype appeared a single time. V usage is TRBV7-2 and J usage is TRBJ2-2; no clear D gene. Germline V gene data show CDR1 as SGHTA and CDR2 as FQGNSA. V was cut by 5 bases and J by 9 bases, with 7 bases left in between. The CDR3 is made up of 11 amino acids. The CDR3 loop reads CASSVDRELFF. For the CDR3, the DNA is TGTGCCAGCAGCGTGGACCGGGAGCTGTTTTTT.

This clonotype was seen a handful of times. This rearrangement joins TRBV10-3 to TRBJ1-1; weak D call: TRBD1 (5 bases). Germline CDR1 and CDR2: ENHRY and SYGVKD. This CDR3 has 12 residues. V lost 6 bases, J lost 5 bases, and 10 bases lay in between. For the CDR3, the DNA is TGTGCCATCAGCCTTGAGGGGACTGAAGCTTTCTTT. Encoded protein: CAISLEGTEAFF.

The chain combines TRBV11-2 with TRBJ2-7; 7 bases are a match to TRBD2. The J segment lost 9 bases and the V segment lost 1 base, leaving 18 bases of the junction unmatched. Per germline, CDR1 SGHAT and CDR2 FQNNGV. CDR3 length: 17 amino acids. CDR3 in amino acids: CASSLGVAGPAAGGQYV. The CDR3 DNA reads as TGTGCCAGCAGCTTAGGGGTAGCGGGCCCGGCAGCCGGGGGGCAGTACGTC.

By share, this clonotype counts as medium-sized. The chain combines TRBV6-2 or TRBV6-3 with TRBJ2-3; D might be TRBD1 (5 bases). Germline CDR1 is MNHEY and CDR2 is SVGEGT. The CDR3 sequence is 14 residues long. V lost 6 bases and J lost 0, with 10 bases in between. The CDR3 DNA follows: TGTGCCAGCAGACTCGACAGAAGCACAGATACGCAGTATTTT. As protein: CASRLDRSTDTQYF.

There are a few counts of this clonotype. The rearrangement joins TRBV5-4 to TRBJ2-1, with D unresolved. The CDR3 extends over 15 amino acids. Germline assignment: CDR1 SGHNT and CDR2 YYREEE (reference sequence). Trimming cost V 6 bases and J 4 bases, with 17 bases left between them. The CDR3 region has the DNA TGTGCCAGCAAAGGAGAACGAGAACCTTACAATGAGCAGTTCTTC. This encodes CASKGEREPYNEQFF.

In this sample, this clonotype turned up a few times. CDR3 nucleotides: TGCAGCGTGACAGGTGCCGAATTCCACCCGCCTAGCACAGATACGCAGTATTTT. It codes for CSVTGAEFHPPSTDTQYF. The chain recombines TRBV29-1 with TRBJ2-3; D may be TRBD1 (6 bases). Germline CDR1 is SQVTM and CDR2 is ANQGSEA. The CDR3 has 18 amino acids. The V end was cut by 6 bases, the J end by 0 bases, with 25 bases between.